This TCR beta chain was sequenced in a study of blood T cell repertoires in COVID-19 (dated by TCRdb to 2020 to 2022). In terms of the full investigation: The collaborator samples originated in the United States, Italy and Spain and spanned the acute and convalescent phases of COVID-19. The material from the prospective study consisted of cDNA or gDNA derived from T cells, B-cell-depleted T cells, or PBMCs. The dataset comprised deeply sampled blood TCRbeta repertoires from subjects exposed to, actively infected with, or recovered from COVID-19. A freely available public database, intended as a resource for researchers studying the immune response to SARS-CoV-2, is where the repertoires were released. Samples were obtained from the ongoing ImmuneRACE study (first 160 participants) and from over 1,000 subjects provided by 6 global collaborators. Nearly every sample came with metadata listing a de-identified subject ID, COVID-19 status, age in years and sex. Where available, HLA class I and class II types were obtained from metadata supplied by the sample provider rather than from assay-based typing. Overall study outcomes, separate from this receptor: Clinical and demographic metadata were provided uncurated, with the amount varying by source and participant.

Here V drops 6 bases and J drops 4 bases, and the junction holds 9 bases not matched to any gene. The CDR3 covers 15 residues, taking in both the cysteine and the phenylalanine. Here the CDR3 DNA is all that survives: 45 bases in frame from base 1. The germline V gene provides CDR1 MDHEN and CDR2 SYDVKM. TCRbeta CDR3 regions were amplified from genomic DNA by means of the immunoSEQ Assay, a bias-controlled multiplex PCR. Concerning the study's data processing: Nucleated cell counts per sample were estimated from amplification of reference gene primers within the assay. To quantify the absolute abundance of each unique TCRbeta CDR3 rearrangement, sequence reads were collapsed and filtered. For each sample, productive Simpson clonality was calculated as the square root of Simpson's diversity index over productive rearrangements. TCRdb retrieved this table from immuneACCESS and kept in-frame rearrangements only. Not all clones are present; in checked studies, unresolved V genes account for under half, and no reason is known for the remainder. The V and J calls and clone size come from that table; D and trimming were worked out from the DNA. This sample is represented by 110,000 to 150,000 clones; just under 85% of them were singletons. Together, the top ten hold roughly 6.4% of the sample.

Enrolling through a virtual design, the prospective study's participants ranged in age from roughly 18 to 89 years and lived across roughly 23 United States geographic areas. Cohort assignment in the prospective study relied on participant-reported clinical history from a screening survey and a study questionnaire. ImmuneRACE Cohort 3 recovered participants were defined by two consecutive negative NP/OP PCR tests, healthcare professional clearance, or symptom resolution. In the prospective study, mobile phlebotomists collected whole blood, serum and a nasopharyngeal or oropharyngeal swab from each participant. Participants in the prospective study had the option to provide additional blood draws and questionnaires over a 2-month period. Before DNA extraction, prospective study blood samples were shipped either frozen or at room temperature. As to this clone: Its antigen specificity is not known. Per-nucleotide qualities are absent, and no much larger clonotype sits a single base away.

Sequencing was done on a sample of PBMCs or T cells enriched from blood (not recorded which). This TCR derives from a woman aged 40 to 55 who had recovered from COVID-19. The receptor chain draws on TRBV28 and TRBJ1-2; the central 9 bases match TRBD1. The DNA sequence is TGTGCCAGCAGATCCGGGACAGGGTCCCTCTATGGCTACACCTTC. This is translated as CASRSGTGSLYGYTF.